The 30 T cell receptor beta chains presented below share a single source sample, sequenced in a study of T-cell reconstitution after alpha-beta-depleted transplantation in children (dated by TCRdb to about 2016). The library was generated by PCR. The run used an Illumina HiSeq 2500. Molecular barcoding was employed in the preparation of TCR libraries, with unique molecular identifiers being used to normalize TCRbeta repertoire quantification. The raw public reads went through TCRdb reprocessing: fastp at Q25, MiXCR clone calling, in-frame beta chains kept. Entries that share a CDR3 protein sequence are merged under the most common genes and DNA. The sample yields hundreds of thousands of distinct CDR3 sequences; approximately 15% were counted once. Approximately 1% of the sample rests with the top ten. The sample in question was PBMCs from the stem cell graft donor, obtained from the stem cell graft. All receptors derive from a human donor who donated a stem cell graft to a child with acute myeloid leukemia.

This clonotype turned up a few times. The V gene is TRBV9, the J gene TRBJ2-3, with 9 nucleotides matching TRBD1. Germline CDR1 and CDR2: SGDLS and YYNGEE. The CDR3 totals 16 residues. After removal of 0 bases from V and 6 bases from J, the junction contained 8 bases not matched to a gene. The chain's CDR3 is CASSVGPGQGDDTQYF. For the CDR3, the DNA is TGTGCCAGCAGCGTAGGTCCGGGACAGGGTGATGATACGCAGTATTTT.

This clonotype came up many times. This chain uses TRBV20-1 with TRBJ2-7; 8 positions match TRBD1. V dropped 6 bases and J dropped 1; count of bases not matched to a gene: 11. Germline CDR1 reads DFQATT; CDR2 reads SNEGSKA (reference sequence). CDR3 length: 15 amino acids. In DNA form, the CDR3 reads TGCAGTGCGCAGGGACAGGATCAGAGGTCCTACGAGCAGTACTTC. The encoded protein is CSAQGQDQRSYEQYF.

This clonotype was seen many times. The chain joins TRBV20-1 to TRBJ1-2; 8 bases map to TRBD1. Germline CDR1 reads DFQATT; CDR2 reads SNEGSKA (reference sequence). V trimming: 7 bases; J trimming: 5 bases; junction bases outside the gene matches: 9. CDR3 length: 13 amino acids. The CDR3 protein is CSGGDRSIYGYTF. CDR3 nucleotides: TGCAGTGGAGGGGACAGGAGTATTTATGGCTACACCTTC.

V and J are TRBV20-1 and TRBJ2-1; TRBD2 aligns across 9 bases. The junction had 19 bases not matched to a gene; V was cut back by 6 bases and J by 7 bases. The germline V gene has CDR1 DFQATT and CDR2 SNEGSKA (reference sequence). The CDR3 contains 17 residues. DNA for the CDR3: TGCAGTGCCAGGGGGTGGGGTATACTAGCGGGCAAGAATGAGCAGTTCTTC. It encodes CSARGWGILAGKNEQFF.

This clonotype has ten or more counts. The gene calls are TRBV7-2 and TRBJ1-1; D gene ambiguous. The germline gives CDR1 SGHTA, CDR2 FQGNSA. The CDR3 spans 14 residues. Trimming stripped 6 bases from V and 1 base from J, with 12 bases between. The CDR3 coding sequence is TGTGCCAGCAGGCTGACTCATCAGAACACTGAAGCTTTCTTT. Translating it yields CASRLTHQNTEAFF.

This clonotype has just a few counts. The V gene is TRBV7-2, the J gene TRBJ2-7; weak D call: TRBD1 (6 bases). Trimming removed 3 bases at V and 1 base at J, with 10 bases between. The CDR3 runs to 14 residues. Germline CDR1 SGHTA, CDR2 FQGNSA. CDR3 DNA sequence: TGTGCCAGCAGCTTGGACAGACTTTCCTACGAGCAGTACGTC. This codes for CASSLDRLSYEQYV.

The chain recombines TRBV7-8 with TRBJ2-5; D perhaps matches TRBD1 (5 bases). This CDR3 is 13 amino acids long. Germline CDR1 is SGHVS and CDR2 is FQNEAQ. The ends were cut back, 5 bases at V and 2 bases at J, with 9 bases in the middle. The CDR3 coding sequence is TGTGCCAGCAGCCACGACAGACAAGAGACCCAGTACTTC. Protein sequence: CASSHDRQETQYF.

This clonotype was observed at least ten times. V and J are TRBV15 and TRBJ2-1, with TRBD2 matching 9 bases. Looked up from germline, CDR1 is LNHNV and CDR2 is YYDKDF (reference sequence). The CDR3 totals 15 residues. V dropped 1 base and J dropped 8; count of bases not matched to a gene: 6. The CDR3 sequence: CATSRVRGGLDEQFF. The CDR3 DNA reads TGTGCCACCAGCAGAGTGCGGGGGGGCCTGGATGAGCAGTTCTTC.

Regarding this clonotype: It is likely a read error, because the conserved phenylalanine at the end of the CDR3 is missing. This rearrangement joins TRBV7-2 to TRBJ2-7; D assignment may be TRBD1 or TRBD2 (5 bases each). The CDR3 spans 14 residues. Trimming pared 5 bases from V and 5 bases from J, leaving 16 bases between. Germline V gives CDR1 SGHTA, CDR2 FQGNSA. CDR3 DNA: TGTGCCAGCAGCGACGGGACCAAGATTGACGAGCAGTACTTA. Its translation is CASSDGTKIDEQYL.

The CDR3 nucleotides are TGTGCCATCAGTGAGCGCGAGCGGGGGGATACAGATACGCAGTATTTT. It encodes CAISERERGDTDTQYF. The chain has TRBV10-3 and TRBJ2-3; 9 positions match TRBD2. Germline CDR1 is ENHRY and CDR2 is SYGVKD. The CDR3 runs to 16 residues. V was pared by 2 bases and J by 3 bases, with 6 bases of the junction left unmatched.

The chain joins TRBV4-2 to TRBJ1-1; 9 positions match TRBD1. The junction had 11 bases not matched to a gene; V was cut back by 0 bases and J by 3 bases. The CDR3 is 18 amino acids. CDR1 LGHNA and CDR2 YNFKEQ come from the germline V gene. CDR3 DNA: TGTGCCAGCAGCCAAGATCTTGACAGGGGGGCTGGGGACACTGAAGCTTTCTTT. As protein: CASSQDLDRGAGDTEAFF.

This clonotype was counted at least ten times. For the CDR3, the DNA is TGCAGCGTCGAGGGACAGGATCTTAACGAGCAGTACTTC. Encoded protein: CSVEGQDLNEQYF. V is TRBV29-1 and J is TRBJ2-7, with 8 bases aligning to TRBD1. The junction had 9 bases not matched to a gene; V was cut back by 6 bases and J by 5 bases. This CDR3 contains 13 residues. CDR1 is SQVTM and CDR2 is ANQGSEA in the germline V gene.

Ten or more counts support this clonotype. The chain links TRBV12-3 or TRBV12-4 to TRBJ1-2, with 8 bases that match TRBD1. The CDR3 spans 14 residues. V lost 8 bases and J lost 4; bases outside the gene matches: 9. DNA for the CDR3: TGTGCCAGCGAGGACGCTACAGGGGGCTATGGCTACACCTTC. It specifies CASEDATGGYGYTF.

The CDR3 DNA reads TGCAGCGTGAACAGGGTTTGGGATGAGCAGTTCTTC. It yields the protein CSVNRVWDEQFF. The chain employs TRBV29-1 and TRBJ2-1; a weak D match, TRBD1 (6 bases). CDR3 size: 12 residues. V lost 6 bases to trimming and J lost 8 bases, with 14 bases between them. Germline loops: CDR1 SQVTM, CDR2 ANQGSEA.

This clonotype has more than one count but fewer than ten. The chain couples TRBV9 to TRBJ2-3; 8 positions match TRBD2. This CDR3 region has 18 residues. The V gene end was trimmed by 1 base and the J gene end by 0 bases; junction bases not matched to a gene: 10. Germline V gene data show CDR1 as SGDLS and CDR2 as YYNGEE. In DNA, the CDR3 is TGTGCCAGCAGCGTAAGACTAGCGAGGGGGGTTAGCACAGATACGCAGTATTTT. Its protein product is CASSVRLARGVSTDTQYF.

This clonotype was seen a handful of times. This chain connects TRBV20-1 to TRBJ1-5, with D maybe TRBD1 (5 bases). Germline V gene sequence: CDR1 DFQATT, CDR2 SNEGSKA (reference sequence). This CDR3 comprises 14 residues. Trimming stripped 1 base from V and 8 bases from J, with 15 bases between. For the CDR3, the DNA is TGCAGTGCTAGAGTCGGGAGTACGGGGGAGCCCCAGCATTTT. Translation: CSARVGSTGEPQHF.

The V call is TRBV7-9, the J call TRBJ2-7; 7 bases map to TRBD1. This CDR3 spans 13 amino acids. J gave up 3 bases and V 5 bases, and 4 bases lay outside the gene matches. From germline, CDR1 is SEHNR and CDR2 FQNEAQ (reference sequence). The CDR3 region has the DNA TGTGCCAGCAGCCCCCCAGGGGGCTACGAGCAGTACGTC. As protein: CASSPPGGYEQYV.

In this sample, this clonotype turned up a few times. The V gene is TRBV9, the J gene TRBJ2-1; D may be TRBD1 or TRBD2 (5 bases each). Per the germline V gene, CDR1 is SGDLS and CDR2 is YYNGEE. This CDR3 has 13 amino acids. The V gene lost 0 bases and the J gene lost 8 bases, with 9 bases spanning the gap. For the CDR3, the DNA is TGTGCCAGCAGCGTAGGTCAGGGAGATGAGCAGTTCTTC. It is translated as CASSVGQGDEQFF.

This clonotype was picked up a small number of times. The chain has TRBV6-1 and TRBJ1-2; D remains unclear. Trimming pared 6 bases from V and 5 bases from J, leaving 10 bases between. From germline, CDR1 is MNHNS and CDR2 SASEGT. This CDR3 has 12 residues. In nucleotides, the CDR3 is TGTGCCAGCAGACAGACTTCGTATGGCTACACCTTC. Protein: CASRQTSYGYTF.

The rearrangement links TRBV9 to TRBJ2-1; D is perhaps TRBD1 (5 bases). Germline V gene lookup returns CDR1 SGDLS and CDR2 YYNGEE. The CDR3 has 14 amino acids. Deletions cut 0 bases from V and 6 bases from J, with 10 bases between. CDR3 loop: CASSVVLGPNEQFF. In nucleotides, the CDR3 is TGTGCCAGCAGCGTAGTCTTGGGGCCCAATGAGCAGTTCTTC. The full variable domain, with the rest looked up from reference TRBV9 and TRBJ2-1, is DSGVTQTPKHLITATGQRVTLRCSPRSGDLSVYWYQQSLDQGLQFLIQYYNGEERAKGNILERFSAQQFPDLHSELNLSSLELGDSALYFCASSVVLGPNEQFFGPGTRLTVL.

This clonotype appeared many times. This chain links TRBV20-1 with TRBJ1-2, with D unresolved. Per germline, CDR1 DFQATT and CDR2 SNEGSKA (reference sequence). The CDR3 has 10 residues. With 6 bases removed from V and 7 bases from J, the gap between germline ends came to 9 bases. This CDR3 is CSASGGGYTF. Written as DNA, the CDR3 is TGCAGTGCCTCAGGCGGTGGCTACACCTTC.

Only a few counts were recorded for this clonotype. DNA for the CDR3: TGTGCCAGCAGTTTATTAGCGGGGGACCCGAACACCGGGGAGCTGTTTTTT. Its protein product is CASSLLAGDPNTGELFF. The chain uses TRBV27 and TRBJ2-2; 9 bases are a match to TRBD2. The length of the CDR3 is 17 residues. Germline assignment: CDR1 MNHEY and CDR2 SMNVEV (reference sequence). The V gene end was trimmed by 1 base and the J gene end by 0 bases; junction bases not matched to a gene: 3.

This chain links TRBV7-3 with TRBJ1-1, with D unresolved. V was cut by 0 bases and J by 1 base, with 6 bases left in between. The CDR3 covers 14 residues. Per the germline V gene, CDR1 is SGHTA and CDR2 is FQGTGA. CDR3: CASSLTPANTEAFF. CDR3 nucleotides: TGTGCCAGCAGCTTAACTCCGGCGAACACTGAAGCTTTCTTT. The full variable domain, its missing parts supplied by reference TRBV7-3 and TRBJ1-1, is GAGVSQTPSNKVTEKGKYVELRCDPISGHTALYWYRQSLGQGPEFLIYFQGTGAADDSGLPNDRFFAVRPEGSVSTLKIQRTERGDSAVYLCASSLTPANTEAFFGQGTRLTVV.

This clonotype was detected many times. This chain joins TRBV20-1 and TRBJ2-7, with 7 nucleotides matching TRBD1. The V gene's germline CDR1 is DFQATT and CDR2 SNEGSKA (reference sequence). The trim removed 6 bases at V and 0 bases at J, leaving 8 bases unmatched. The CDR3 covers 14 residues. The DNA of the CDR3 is TGCAGTGCGTCTAACGGGGACAGCTCCTACGAGCAGTACGTC. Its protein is CSASNGDSSYEQYV.

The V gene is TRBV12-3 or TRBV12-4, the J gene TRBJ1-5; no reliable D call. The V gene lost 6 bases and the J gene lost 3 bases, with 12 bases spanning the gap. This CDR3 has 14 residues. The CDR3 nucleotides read TGTGCCAGCAGGCCTGGGGAGGACAATCAGCCCCAGCATTTT. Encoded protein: CASRPGEDNQPQHF.

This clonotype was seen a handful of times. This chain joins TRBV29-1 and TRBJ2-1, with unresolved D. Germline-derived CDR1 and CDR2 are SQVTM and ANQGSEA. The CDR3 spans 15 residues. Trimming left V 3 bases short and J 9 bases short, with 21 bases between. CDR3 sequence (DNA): TGCAGCGTTGAGATACCCCTCCCCCGGCGGTTTGAGCAGTTCTTC. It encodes CSVEIPLPRRFEQFF.

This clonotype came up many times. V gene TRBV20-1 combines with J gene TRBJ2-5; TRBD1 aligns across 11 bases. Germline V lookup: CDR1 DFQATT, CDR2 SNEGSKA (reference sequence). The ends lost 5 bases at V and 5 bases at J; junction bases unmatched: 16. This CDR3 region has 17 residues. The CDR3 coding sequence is TGCAGTGCTCACTCTCAAAGGACAGGGGGCATTCGGGAGACCCAGTACTTC. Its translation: CSAHSQRTGGIRETQYF.

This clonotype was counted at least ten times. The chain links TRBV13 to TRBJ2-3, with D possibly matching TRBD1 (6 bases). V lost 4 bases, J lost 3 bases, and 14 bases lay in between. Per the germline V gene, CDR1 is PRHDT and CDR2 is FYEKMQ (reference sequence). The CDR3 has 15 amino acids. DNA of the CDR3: TGTGCCAGCAGCTCGTACTCTGGACAGACAGATACGCAGTATTTT. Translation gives CASSSYSGQTDTQYF.

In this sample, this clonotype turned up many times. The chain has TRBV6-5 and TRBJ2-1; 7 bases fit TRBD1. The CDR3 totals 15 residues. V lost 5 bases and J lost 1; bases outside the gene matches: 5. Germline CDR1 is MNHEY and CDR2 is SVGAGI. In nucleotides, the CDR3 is TGTGCCAGCAGTCCCACGACAGGGTCCTACAATGAGCAGTTCTTC. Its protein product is CASSPTTGSYNEQFF.

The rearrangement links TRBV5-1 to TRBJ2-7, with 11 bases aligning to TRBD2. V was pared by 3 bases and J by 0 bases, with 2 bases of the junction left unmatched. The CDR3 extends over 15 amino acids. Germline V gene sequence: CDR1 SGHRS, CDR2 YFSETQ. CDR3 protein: CASSWGLADSYEQYF. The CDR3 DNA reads TGCGCCAGCAGCTGGGGACTAGCGGACTCCTACGAGCAGTACTTC.